The clone carrying this TCR beta chain has only one observation. Its antigen remains unknown. The sample is drawn from a study of multiple sclerosis patients with progressive multifocal leukoencephalopathy. Study-wide context: The control group, sampled over time, had multiple sclerosis, received natalizumab and did not develop PML. Regarding the study as a whole: The findings' link to JC virus versus immunocompromise remained uncertain.

The time point: before natalizumab initiation. The CDR3 is made up of 14 amino acids. The germline V gene has CDR1 SGHAT and CDR2 FQNNGV. V was shortened by 5 bases and J by 4 bases, with 14 bases between the two germline ends. Repertoires were generated with immunoSEQ multiplex PCR, while TCRdb's copy carries only in-frame clones and drops some. Among more than 30,000 clones, approximately 92% were seen once, and the ten largest hold 1.9%. Sequenced material: PBMCs. The receptor was isolated from a man younger than 45 with multiple sclerosis. V is TRBV11-2 and J is TRBJ1-2, with D perhaps matching TRBD1 (5 bases). The CDR3 reads CASSLSDTSYGYTF. The CDR3 DNA reads as TGTGCCAGCAGCCTCTCGGACACGAGCTATGGCTACACCTTC.